This T cell receptor (beta chain) was found in a study of CD8+CD57+ T cells in acquired aplastic anemia. Study-wide background: Sorted CD4+ and CD8+ cells gave an average of approximately 3.1 ug of DNA.

CDR3 and TCR beta VDJ profiling relied on genomic DNA as the template. In TCRdb, the reads were re-called with MiXCR into one record per CDR3 protein. The sample records roughly 240,000 distinct CDR3 sequences, 45% to 50% being singletons. This clonotype has just a few counts. Mismatch with germline at one junction end may stem from a read error. CD8+CD57+ cell expansion had been shown by flow cytometry in patients chosen for sequencing. Severe acquired aplastic anemia was present in all patients. Patients had received no therapy at the time of blood sampling. Sequenced input: sorted CD4+, CD8+, or CD8+CD57+ T cells (not recorded which) from PBMCs. The TCR sequence derives from a human donor with aplastic anemia.

The CDR3, as DNA: TGTGCCAGCAGCTTTCCCCTGACACCCTATAGCAATCGGCCCCAGCATTTT. Encoded protein: CASSFPLTPYSNRPQHF. The chain has TRBV7-2 and TRBJ1-5; D ambiguous. CDR1 and CDR2 (germline): SGHTA, FQGNSA. This CDR3 is 17 amino acids long. Filled out from reference TRBV7-2 and TRBJ1-5, the complete variable domain reads GAGVSQSPSNKVTEKGKDVELRCDPISGHTALYWYRQSLGQGLEFLIYFQGNSAPDKSGLPSDRFSAERTGGSVSTLTIQRTQQEDSAVYLCASSFPLTPYSNRPQHFGDGTRLSIL.